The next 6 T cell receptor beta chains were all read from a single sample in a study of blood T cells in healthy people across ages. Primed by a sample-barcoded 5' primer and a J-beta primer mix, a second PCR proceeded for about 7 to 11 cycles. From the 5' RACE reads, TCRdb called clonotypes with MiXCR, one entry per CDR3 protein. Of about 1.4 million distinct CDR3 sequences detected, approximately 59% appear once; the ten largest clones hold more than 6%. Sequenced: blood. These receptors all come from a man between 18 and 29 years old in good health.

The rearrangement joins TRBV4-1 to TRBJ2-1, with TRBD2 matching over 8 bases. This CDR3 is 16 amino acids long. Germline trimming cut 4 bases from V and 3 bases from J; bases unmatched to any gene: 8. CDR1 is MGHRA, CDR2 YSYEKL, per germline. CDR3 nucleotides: TGCGCCAGCAGCCTACGGGAGGGGAGGTACTACAATGAGCAGTTCTTC. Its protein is CASSLREGRYYNEQFF.

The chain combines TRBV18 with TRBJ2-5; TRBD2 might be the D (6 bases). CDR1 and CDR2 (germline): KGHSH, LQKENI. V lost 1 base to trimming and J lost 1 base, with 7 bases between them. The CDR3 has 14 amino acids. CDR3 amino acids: CASSPREVQETQYF. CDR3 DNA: TGTGCCAGCTCACCACGGGAGGTCCAAGAGACCCAGTACTTC. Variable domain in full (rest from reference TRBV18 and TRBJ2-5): NAGVMQNPRHLVRRRGQEARLRCSPMKGHSHVYWYRQLPEEGLKFMVYLQKENIIDESGMPKERFSAEFPKEGPSILRIQQVVRGDSAAYFCASSPREVQETQYFGPGTRLLVL.

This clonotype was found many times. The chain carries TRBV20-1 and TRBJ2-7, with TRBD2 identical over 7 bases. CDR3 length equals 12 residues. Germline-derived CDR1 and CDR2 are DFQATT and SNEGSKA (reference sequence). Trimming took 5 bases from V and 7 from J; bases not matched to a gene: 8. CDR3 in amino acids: CSAGDYSREQYF. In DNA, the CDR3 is TGCAGTGCTGGGGACTACTCGAGAGAGCAGTACTTC.

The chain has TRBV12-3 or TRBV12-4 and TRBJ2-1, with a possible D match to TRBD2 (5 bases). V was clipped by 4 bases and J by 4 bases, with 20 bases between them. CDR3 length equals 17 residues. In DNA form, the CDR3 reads TGTGCCAGCAGTTCTACTACTAGAGGAGTGAGGTACAATGAGCAGTTCTTC. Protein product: CASSSTTRGVRYNEQFF.

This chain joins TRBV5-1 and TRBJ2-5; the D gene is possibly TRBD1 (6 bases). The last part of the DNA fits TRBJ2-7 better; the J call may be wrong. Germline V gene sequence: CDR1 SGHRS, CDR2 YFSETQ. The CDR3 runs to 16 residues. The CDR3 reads CASSFTMTGLPYEQYF. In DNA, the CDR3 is TGCGCCAGCAGCTTCACAATGACAGGATTACCCTACGAGCAGTACTTC.

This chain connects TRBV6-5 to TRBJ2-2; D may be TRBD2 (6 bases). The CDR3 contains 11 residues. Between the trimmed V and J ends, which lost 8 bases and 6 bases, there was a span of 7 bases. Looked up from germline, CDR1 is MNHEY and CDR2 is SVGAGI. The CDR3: CASWRAGELFF. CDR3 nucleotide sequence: TGTGCCAGCTGGAGGGCCGGGGAGCTGTTTTTT.